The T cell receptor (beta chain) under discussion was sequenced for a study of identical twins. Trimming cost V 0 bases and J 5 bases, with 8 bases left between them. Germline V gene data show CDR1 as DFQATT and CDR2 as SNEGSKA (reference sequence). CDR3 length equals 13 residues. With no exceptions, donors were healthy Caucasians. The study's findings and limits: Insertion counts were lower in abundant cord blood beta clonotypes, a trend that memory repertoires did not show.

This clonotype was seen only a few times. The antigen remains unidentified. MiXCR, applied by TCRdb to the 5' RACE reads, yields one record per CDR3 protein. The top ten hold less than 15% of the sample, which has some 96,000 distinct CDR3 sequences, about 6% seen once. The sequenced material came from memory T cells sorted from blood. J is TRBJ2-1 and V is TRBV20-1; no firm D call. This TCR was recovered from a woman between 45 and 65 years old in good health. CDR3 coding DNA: TGCAGTGCTAGAGATCAGTTCGACAATGAGCAGTTCTTC. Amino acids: CSARDQFDNEQFF.